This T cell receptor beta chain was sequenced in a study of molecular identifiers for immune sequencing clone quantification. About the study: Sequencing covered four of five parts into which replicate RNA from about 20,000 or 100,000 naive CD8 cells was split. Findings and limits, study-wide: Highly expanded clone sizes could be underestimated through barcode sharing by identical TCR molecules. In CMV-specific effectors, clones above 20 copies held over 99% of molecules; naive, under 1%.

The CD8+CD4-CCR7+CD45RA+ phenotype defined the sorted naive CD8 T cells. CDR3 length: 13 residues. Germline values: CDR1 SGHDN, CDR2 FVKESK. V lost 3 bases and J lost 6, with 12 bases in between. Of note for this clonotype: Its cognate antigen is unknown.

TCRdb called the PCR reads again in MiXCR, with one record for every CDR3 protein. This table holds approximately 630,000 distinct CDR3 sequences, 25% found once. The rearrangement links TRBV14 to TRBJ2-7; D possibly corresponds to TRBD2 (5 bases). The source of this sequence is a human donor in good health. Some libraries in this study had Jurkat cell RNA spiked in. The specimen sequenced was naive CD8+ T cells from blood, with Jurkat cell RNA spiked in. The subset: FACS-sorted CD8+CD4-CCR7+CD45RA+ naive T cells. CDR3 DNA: TGTGCCAGCAGCCAGGCCAGGCGGGCCGAGCAGTACTTC. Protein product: CASSQARRAEQYF.